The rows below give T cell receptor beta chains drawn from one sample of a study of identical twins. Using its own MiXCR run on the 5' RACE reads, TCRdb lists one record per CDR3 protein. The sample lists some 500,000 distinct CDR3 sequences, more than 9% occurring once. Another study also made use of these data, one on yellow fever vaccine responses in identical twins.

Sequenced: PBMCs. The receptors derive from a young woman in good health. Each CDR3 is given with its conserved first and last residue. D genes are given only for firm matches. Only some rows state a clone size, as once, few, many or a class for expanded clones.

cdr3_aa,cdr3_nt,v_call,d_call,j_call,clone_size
CATSRDQNTAYEQYF,TGTGCCACCAGCAGAGATCAAAACACAGCCTACGAGCAGTACTTC,TRBV15,.,TRBJ2-7,.
CAITRSMNTEAFF,TGTGCCATCACGCGCAGCATGAACACTGAAGCTTTCTTT,TRBV10-3,.,TRBJ1-1,many
CASREPGQRYNSPLHF,TGTGCCAGCAGGGAACCGGGACAACGTTATAATTCACCCCTCCACTTT,TRBV6-1,.,TRBJ1-6,few
CASSLQHRLLSLGDEQFF,TGTGCCAGCTCACTACAACATAGACTCCTCTCATTAGGCGATGAGCAGTTCTTC,TRBV18,.,TRBJ2-1,.
CASSAPGGIRVGEQYF,TGTGCCAGCAGTGCCCCGGGGGGGATCAGGGTGGGTGAGCAGTACTTC,TRBV28,TRBD2,TRBJ2-7,few
CASSEWGWTLGKETQYF,TGTGCCAGCAGCGAATGGGGGTGGACACTAGGCAAAGAGACCCAGTACTTC,TRBV12-3/TRBV12-4,.,TRBJ2-5,many
CASSLAPQAQETQYF,TGTGCCAGCAGCTTAGCCCCACAAGCCCAAGAGACCCAGTACTTC,TRBV7-8,.,TRBJ2-5,.
CASSLEGGWNTEAFF,TGCGCCAGCAGCTTGGAGGGAGGGTGGAACACTGAAGCTTTCTTT,TRBV5-1,.,TRBJ1-1,.
CASSPWTGALEETQYF,TGCGCCAGCAGCCCCTGGACAGGGGCTCTTGAGGAGACCCAGTACTTC,TRBV5-1,TRBD1,TRBJ2-5,.
CASSQGGTPFGETQYF,TGCGCCAGCAGCCAAGGCGGGACTCCCTTCGGGGAGACCCAGTACTTC,TRBV4-3,.,TRBJ2-5,.
CASSLGPLNTGELFF,TGTGCCAGCAGTTTAGGACCCCTGAACACCGGGGAGCTGTTTTTT,TRBV12-3/TRBV12-4,.,TRBJ2-2,many
CASSLKISGGANTGELFF,TGTGCCAGCAGCTTAAAAATTAGCGGGGGGGCGAACACCGGGGAGCTGTTTTTT,TRBV11-2,TRBD2,TRBJ2-2,many
CATSRNLGAVTGELFF,TGTGCCACCAGCAGAAACCTCGGGGCCGTCACCGGGGAGCTGTTTTTT,TRBV15,.,TRBJ2-2,.
CASSLDSREAFF,TGTGCCAGCAGCCTGGACAGTCGTGAAGCTTTCTTT,TRBV7-9,.,TRBJ1-1,many
CASSQVSQFWTEAFF,TGTGCCAGCAGCCAAGTATCACAATTTTGGACTGAAGCTTTCTTT,TRBV14,.,TRBJ1-1,once
CASSPGTNKGVNEQFF,TGTGCCAGCTCACCTGGGACAAATAAGGGGGTCAATGAGCAGTTCTTC,TRBV18,.,TRBJ2-1,.
CASNSLGGNTEAFF,TGTGCCAGCAATTCCCTAGGCGGGAACACTGAAGCTTTCTTT,TRBV6-5,.,TRBJ1-1,many
CASSLRDSAGELFF,TGTGCCAGCAGTTTACGGGATTCGGCCGGGGAGCTGTTTTTT,TRBV12-3/TRBV12-4,.,TRBJ2-2,few
CARGGLGFTYEQYF,TGCGCCAGGGGGGGTCTCGGTTTCACCTACGAGCAGTACTTC,TRBV5-1,.,TRBJ2-7,.
CASSFVSGGADNEQFF,TGTGCCAGCAGCTTCGTTAGCGGGGGGGCGGACAATGAGCAGTTCTTC,TRBV7-9,TRBD2,TRBJ2-1,few
CASSATGATQETQYF,TGTGCCAGCAGCGCAACAGGGGCCACCCAAGAGACCCAGTACTTC,TRBV11-2,TRBD1,TRBJ2-5,many
CASSPEDRVGDEKLFF,TGTGCCAGCAGCCCAGAGGACAGGGTGGGAGATGAAAAACTGTTTTTT,TRBV7-9,TRBD1,TRBJ1-4,few
CSARGGVRQRWGTDTQYF,TGCAGTGCTAGAGGGGGGGTTCGACAGAGGTGGGGCACAGATACGCAGTATTTT,TRBV20-1,.,TRBJ2-3,.
CASSQPITSSAALDF,TGTGCCAGCAGCCAACCTATTACGAGCAGTGCGGCGCTCGACTTC,TRBV4-2,.,TRBJ2-7,.
CSAGAGPMNTEAFF,TGCAGTGCCGGCGCTGGTCCCATGAACACTGAAGCTTTCTTT,TRBV20-1,.,TRBJ1-1,many
CAISESVGLAASRNTQYF,TGTGCCATCAGTGAGTCGGTGGGACTAGCGGCCTCACGTAATACGCAGTATTTT,TRBV10-3,TRBD2,TRBJ2-3,.
CSVRGTAANVLTF,TGCAGCGTTCGCGGGACAGCGGCCAACGTCCTGACTTTC,TRBV29-1,.,TRBJ2-6,many
CSAPDRDRAFGYTF,TGCAGTGCTCCGGACCGGGACAGGGCTTTTGGCTACACCTTC,TRBV20-1,TRBD1,TRBJ1-2,few
CATSRALAGGGEQFF,TGTGCCACCAGCAGAGCCTTGGCGGGGGGCGGTGAGCAGTTCTTC,TRBV15,TRBD2,TRBJ2-1,.
CASTHDRGETQYF,TGTGCCAGCACCCACGACAGGGGGGAGACCCAGTACTTC,TRBV12-3/TRBV12-4,TRBD1,TRBJ2-5,many
CASSLASHYNEQFF,TGTGCCAGCAGTTTAGCGTCCCACTACAATGAGCAGTTCTTC,TRBV11-2,.,TRBJ2-1,.
CASGRTDNNEQFF,TGTGCCAGCGGCCGGACAGATAACAATGAGCAGTTCTTC,TRBV2,.,TRBJ2-1,.
CASSLGLLAGGTDTQYF,TGTGCCAGCAGCTTAGGTCTGCTAGCGGGGGGCACAGATACGCAGTATTTT,TRBV11-2,TRBD2,TRBJ2-3,.
CASSRGTGGNEKLFF,TGTGCCAGCAGCCGGGGGACAGGCGGTAATGAAAAACTGTTTTTT,TRBV7-2,TRBD1,TRBJ1-4,few
CASSRTSGTPPPEQYF,TGTGCCAGCAGCCGGACTAGCGGGACACCTCCTCCCGAGCAGTACTTC,TRBV28,TRBD2,TRBJ2-7,few
CASSLYGASTDTQYF,TGTGCCAGCAGCTTATATGGGGCTAGCACAGATACGCAGTATTTT,TRBV7-2,.,TRBJ2-3,.
CASSSGGYSEAFF,TGCGCCAGCAGCTCTGGGGGTTACAGTGAAGCTTTCTTT,TRBV5-1,.,TRBJ1-1,many
CASSSTLAGGYNEQFF,TGTGCCAGCAGCTCAACTCTAGCGGGAGGTTACAATGAGCAGTTCTTC,TRBV7-9,TRBD2,TRBJ2-1,many
CASSYRGQGSHSSGELFF,TGTGCCAGCAGTTACCGAGGGCAGGGATCCCATTCCTCCGGGGAGCTGTTTTTT,TRBV6-5,.,TRBJ2-2,few
CASGRAYNEQFF,TGTGCCAGCGGGAGGGCCTACAATGAGCAGTTCTTC,TRBV6-2/TRBV6-3,TRBD2,TRBJ2-1,many
CASRYASSYEQYF,TGTGCCAGCCGGTACGCGAGCTCCTACGAGCAGTACTTC,TRBV12-3/TRBV12-4,.,TRBJ2-7,few
CASSLERTRVPDTQYF,TGCGCCAGCAGCTTGGAGCGGACTAGAGTCCCAGATACGCAGTATTTT,TRBV5-1,TRBD2,TRBJ2-3,.
CASSLSGQRWDTQYF,TGTGCCAGCAGCTTAAGCGGACAGCGGTGGGATACGCAGTATTTT,TRBV7-3,.,TRBJ2-3,.
CASTTSSTGTETQYF,TGTGCCAGCACCACCTCCTCGACAGGGACAGAGACCCAGTACTTC,TRBV7-2,TRBD1,TRBJ2-5,few
CAVFRTAGNTIYF,TGTGCCGTTTTTCGGACAGCCGGAAACACCATATATTTT,TRBV28,.,TRBJ1-3,many
CASSYGRNQPQHF,TGTGCCAGCAGTTACGGTCGCAATCAGCCCCAGCATTTT,TRBV6-5,.,TRBJ1-5,.
CAISDPIWSSYEQYF,TGTGCCATCAGTGACCCGATTTGGTCCTCCTACGAGCAGTACTTC,TRBV10-3,.,TRBJ2-7,.
CASSLDLGGNSYNEQFF,TGTGCCAGCAGCTTAGATCTGGGAGGTAACTCCTACAATGAGCAGTTCTTC,TRBV11-3,.,TRBJ2-1,.
CASRRDYEQYF,TGTGCCAGCCGTCGGGACTACGAGCAGTACTTC,TRBV6-5,.,TRBJ2-7,many
CASSSGVRGDEQYF,TGTGCCAGCAGCTCAGGCGTCAGGGGTGACGAGCAGTACTTC,TRBV11-2,.,TRBJ2-7,few
CASSFLGFEAFF,TGTGCCAGCAGTTTTCTTGGGTTTGAAGCTTTCTTT,TRBV27,.,TRBJ1-1,few
CASSSLAQGGDTQYF,TGTGCCAGCAGCTCCCTAGCTCAAGGGGGAGATACGCAGTATTTT,TRBV11-2,.,TRBJ2-3,few
CASSDQNRVLSTDTQYF,TGTGCCAGCAGCGACCAGAACAGGGTATTGAGCACAGATACGCAGTATTTT,TRBV7-9,.,TRBJ2-3,many
CASSQDRKIEQFF,TGCGCCAGCAGCCAAGATCGAAAGATAGAGCAGTTCTTC,TRBV4-3,.,TRBJ2-1,.
CASSLAGMTFGEF,TGTGCCAGCAGCTTAGCGGGGATGACATTCGGAGAGTTC,TRBV7-8,.,TRBJ1-2,many
CATSNPGGQRTYEQYF,TGTGCCACCAGCAACCCTGGGGGACAGAGAACCTACGAGCAGTACTTC,TRBV15,TRBD1,TRBJ2-7,.
CASSDEPYNEQFF,TGTGCCAGCAGTGATGAGCCTTACAATGAGCAGTTCTTC,TRBV25-1,.,TRBJ2-1,few
CASSPFGREVTDTQYF,TGTGCCAGCAGCCCCTTTGGGCGGGAGGTCACAGATACGCAGTATTTT,TRBV28,TRBD2,TRBJ2-3,.